One sample yielded the 2 T cell receptor beta chains listed below, sequenced in a study of Graves' ophthalmopathy and Graves' hyperthyroidism. Amplification from RNA transcripts yielded the TCR beta CDR3 regions. Second-round multiplex PCR came after a first-round RT-PCR that employed HTBI primers. TCRdb used MiXCR to reprocess the multiplex PCR reads, holding one entry per CDR3 protein. The profile shows more than 1,000,000 distinct CDR3 sequences, about two fifths of them singletons. What was sequenced was peripheral blood or thyroid tissue (not recorded which). All receptors derive from an adult man with Graves' hyperthyroidism.

Comments on this clonotype: At one boundary the junction diverges from the germline segment, which might be a read error. The rearrangement joins TRBV12-3 or TRBV12-4 to TRBJ1-6; no firm D call. This CDR3 is built from 13 residues. CDR3 DNA: TGTGCCAGCAGTGCCGCGGGCAATTCACCCCTCTACTTT. As protein: CASSAAGNSPLYF.

The genes are TRBV30 and TRBJ2-5, with 8 bases matching TRBD1. V lost 5 bases and J lost 5; bases outside the gene matches: 10. Germline V lookup: CDR1 GTSNPN, CDR2 SVGIG (reference sequence). The CDR3 runs 14 residues. CDR3 in DNA: TGTGCCTGGGGAGCAGGGGGCGGTGCGGAGACCCAGTACTTC. It encodes CAWGAGGGAETQYF.